This T cell receptor beta chain was captured by sequencing in a study of control samples from healthy donors and cancer patients. Libraries were prepared by immunoSEQ multiplex PCR; TCRdb keeps only in-frame clonotypes and omits some of them. In the table there are about 120,000 clones, 92% of which are singletons. The CDR3 is 11 residues long. CDR1 and CDR2 from the germline V gene are MGHDK and SYGVNS. The V call is TRBV25-1, the J call TRBJ2-7; no clear D gene. The sequence came from a woman aged 50 to 60 in good health. Specimen: blood. CDR3 bases: TGTGCCAGCAGTGAATACAGGTGGATCGGGGTC. Residues: CASSEYRWIGV.